This T cell receptor (beta chain) was captured by sequencing in a study of beta chain features in type 1 diabetes (dated by TCRdb to the late 2010s). With regard to the full study: Mean age, gender distribution, total cell number and subset yield did not differ between patients and healthy donors. A total of 90 million to 120 million sorted cells were examined across all samples, and a strong correlation was observed between cell number per subset and RNA yield. In the study, recently diagnosed type 1 diabetes patients and matched healthy donors were compared on the TCRB repertoires of their sorted circulating CD4+ T cell subsets. Regulatory and stem cell-like memory subsets were obtained from only 8 patients and about 8 healthy donors, while naive and central memory subsets were obtained from all 28 donors. Overall study results and their limits: Only small numbers of individuals were included in the HLA sub-analyses, which left unresolved whether HLA type had any influence on TCRB rearrangement. Because cDNA was sequenced instead of genomic DNA, highly expressing activated cells could be over-represented, though the groups showed no difference in activation or CD3 levels. Shorter templates might be favored by PCR, yet because patient and control samples were amplified and corrected together, any such skew would affect both groups equally. A moderate but significant shortening of TCRB CDR3 length was observed in type 1 diabetes patients in all four CD4+ subsets. At VDJ recombination sites, patients with type 1 diabetes made fewer insertions and deleted more nucleotides, a pattern implying thymic rearrangement abnormalities. Naive, central memory and regulatory TCRB repertoires appeared to be more similar among patients than among healthy donors.

Reading from cysteine to phenylalanine, the CDR3 counts 12 amino acids. Here the CDR3 DNA is all that survives: 36 bases in frame from base 1. According to the germline V gene, CDR1 reads SQVTM and CDR2 reads ANQGSEA. Germline trimming amounts to 7 bases on V and 8 bases on J, with 7 as the count of junction bases outside the gene matches. Each donor gave one peripheral blood draw, averaging approximately 120 mL, which was collected into heparinised tubes. A BD FACSAria II and a panel including CD45RO, CCR7, CD25, CD127, CD95 and CD27 were used to sort naive, central memory, regulatory and stem cell-like memory CD4+ T cells. All sorted populations exceeded 95% purity. PBMCs were separated immediately by Lymphoprep density gradient centrifugation and were stained directly, without being cultured. So that batch effects would be minimized, each experiment stained and sorted samples in pairs, pairing one healthy donor with one patient.

The High Capacity cDNA Reverse Transcription Kit was used to reverse transcribe all of the isolated RNA, meaning that expressed TCRB transcripts were what got sequenced. Deep immunoSEQ sequencing was applied to naive, central memory and regulatory T cell samples, giving an average of around 4 million total reads per sample. After sorted cells were lysed in RLT buffer, RNA was extracted with DNase-treated RNeasy Micro or Mini kits, with the choice depending on cell number. Each cell subset was processed on its own to prevent cross-contamination, while patient and healthy donor samples were processed together. Using the immunoSEQ multiplex PCR, TCRB sequences were amplified from cDNA into 87-bp fragments spanning the CDR3 region. Amplicons were sequenced on the Illumina HiSeq platform. The study's processing was this. Synthetic template baselines were used to correct PCR bias computationally, reads within Hamming distance 2 were collapsed together, and singletons that could not be merged were discarded. Reads were aligned against IMGT so that V, D and J genes, CDR3 length and insertions or deletions at six rearrangement sites could be assigned. Clonotype counts were normalized to sorted cell number within each subset before computing true diversity and Gini coefficients with the tcR R package. The overlap coefficient, calculated on TCRB nucleotide sequences, was used to measure repertoire sharing. Out-of-frame TCRB sequences from naive cells were analyzed as a proxy for the pre-selection repertoire. TCRdb carries this immuneACCESS record with in-frame sequences only. Its versions omit some clonotypes, under half of them owing to an unresolved V gene in the studies checked, with the rest unexplained. V and J calls plus clone size are reproduced from that table; the DNA served to infer D and trimming. The sample table contains 230,000 or so clones; only one count was recorded for around 16% of them. The top ten clonotypes cover 0.08% to 0.095% of the sample.

As concerns this clone: Its antigen has not been determined. No much larger clone is present one base from it, and per-base qualities are unavailable.

Material for sequencing was naive CD4+ T cells from blood. Reading the label with the study, this specimen's cell subset or site is: true naive CD4+ T cells. The rearranged chain carries TRBV29-1 and TRBJ2-1, and 8 junctional nucleotides match TRBD1. The receptor was isolated from a man younger than 40 with type 1 diabetes. The CDR3 amino acid sequence is: CSADDRGDEQFF. The nucleotide sequence is TGCAGCGCAGACGACAGGGGCGATGAGCAGTTCTTC.